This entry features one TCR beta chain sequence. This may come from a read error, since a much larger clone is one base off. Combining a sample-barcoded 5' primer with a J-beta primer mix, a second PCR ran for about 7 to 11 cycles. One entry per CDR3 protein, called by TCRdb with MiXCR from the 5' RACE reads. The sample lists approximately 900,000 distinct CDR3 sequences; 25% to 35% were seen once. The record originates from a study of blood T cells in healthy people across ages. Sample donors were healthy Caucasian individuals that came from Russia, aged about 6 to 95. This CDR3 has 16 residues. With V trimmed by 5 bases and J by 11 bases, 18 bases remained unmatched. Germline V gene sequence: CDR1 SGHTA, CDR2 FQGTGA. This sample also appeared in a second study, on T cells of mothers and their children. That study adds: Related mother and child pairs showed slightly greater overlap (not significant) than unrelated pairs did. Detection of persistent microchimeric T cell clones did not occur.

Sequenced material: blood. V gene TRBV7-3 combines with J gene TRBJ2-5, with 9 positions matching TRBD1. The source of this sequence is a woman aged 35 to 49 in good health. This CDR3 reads CASSLPGQGIVNEQYF. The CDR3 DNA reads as TGTGCCAGCAGCCTACCCGGACAGGGGATCGTCAATGAGCAGTACTTC.